Listed below are T cell receptor beta chains from one sample, sequenced in a study of blood T cell repertoires in COVID-19. The table came from immunoSEQ multiplex PCR; TCRdb's copy has only in-frame clones and leaves some out. Of about 180,000 clones in the sample, 81% were seen once. The source material was peripheral blood. These receptors were obtained from a woman older than 75 with COVID-19, enrolled during active disease. The CDR3 runs from the conserved cysteine through the conserved F or W. A D gene is named only where the DNA matches it firmly. For some rows the clone size is stated as once, few or many, or as a class when expanded; others skip it.

CDR3aa: CASRRQGSYGYTF
CDR3nt: TGTGCCAGCAGACGACAGGGAAGCTATGGCTACACCTTC
abundance: NA
v_gene: TRBV6-5
j_gene: TRBJ1-2
d_gene: TRBD1

CDR3aa: CASSLVYGQHYEQYF
CDR3nt: TGTGCCAGCAGCTTAGTTTATGGGCAGCACTACGAGCAGTACTTC
abundance: NA
v_gene: TRBV11-1
j_gene: TRBJ2-7
d_gene: NA

CDR3aa: CATSGLGSSNQPQHF
CDR3nt: TGTGCCACCAGCGGCCTAGGGAGTAGCAATCAGCCCCAGCATTTT
abundance: NA
v_gene: TRBV15
j_gene: TRBJ1-5
d_gene: NA

CDR3aa: CASSSRQGPPPLHF
CDR3nt: TGTGCCAGCAGCTCAAGACAGGGGCCGCCACCCCTCCACTTT
abundance: NA
v_gene: TRBV6-4
j_gene: TRBJ1-6
d_gene: TRBD1

CDR3aa: CASSNQGYEQYF
CDR3nt: TGTGCCAGCAGTAACCAGGGATACGAGCAGTACTTC
abundance: NA
v_gene: TRBV6-2/TRBV6-3
j_gene: TRBJ2-7
d_gene: NA

CDR3aa: CASSLNEVNTEAFF
CDR3nt: TGCGCCAGCAGCTTGAACGAGGTGAACACTGAAGCTTTCTTT
abundance: NA
v_gene: TRBV5-1
j_gene: TRBJ1-1
d_gene: NA

CDR3aa: CASRRLAVPTDTQYF
CDR3nt: TGTGCCAGCAGGCGTCTAGCTGTCCCCACAGATACGCAGTATTTT
abundance: NA
v_gene: TRBV27
j_gene: TRBJ2-3
d_gene: NA

CDR3aa: CASSGGGGTDTQYF
CDR3nt: TGCGCCAGCAGCGGCGGGGGAGGCACAGATACGCAGTATTTT
abundance: once
v_gene: TRBV5-1
j_gene: TRBJ2-3
d_gene: TRBD2

CDR3aa: CASSTGEQGWSAEAFF
CDR3nt: TGCGCCAGCAGCACCGGGGAACAAGGGTGGTCCGCTGAAGCTTTCTTT
abundance: once
v_gene: TRBV5-1
j_gene: TRBJ1-1
d_gene: NA

CDR3aa: CASSSNSGAIATQYF
CDR3nt: TGTGCCAGCAGCTCGAATAGCGGGGCCATTGCTACGCAGTATTTT
abundance: NA
v_gene: TRBV7-2
j_gene: TRBJ2-3
d_gene: TRBD2

CDR3aa: CATRLAENTEAFF
CDR3nt: TGTGCCACCAGGTTGGCGGAGAACACTGAAGCTTTCTTT
abundance: NA
v_gene: TRBV24-1
j_gene: TRBJ1-1
d_gene: NA

CDR3aa: CASNTRLAGVLEQYF
CDR3nt: TGTGCCAGCAACACGAGACTAGCGGGGGTGCTCGAGCAGTACTTC
abundance: NA
v_gene: TRBV7-2
j_gene: TRBJ2-7
d_gene: TRBD2

CDR3aa: CASSLSTVSSGNTIYF
CDR3nt: TGCGCCAGCAGCCTTAGTACGGTGAGCTCTGGAAACACCATATATTTT
abundance: NA
v_gene: TRBV5-1
j_gene: TRBJ1-3
d_gene: NA

CDR3aa: CASSFDGFPGGGNTGELFF
CDR3nt: TGTGCCAGCAGTTTCGACGGGTTTCCGGGAGGGGGAAACACCGGGGAGCTGTTTTTT
abundance: NA
v_gene: TRBV28
j_gene: TRBJ2-2
d_gene: TRBD2

CDR3aa: CASSEGGRGSQPQHF
CDR3nt: TGTGCCAGCAGTGAAGGGGGTAGGGGCAGTCAGCCCCAGCATTTT
abundance: NA
v_gene: TRBV6-1
j_gene: TRBJ1-5
d_gene: NA

CDR3aa: CASSERTGAAYEQYF
CDR3nt: TGTGCCAGCAGTGAAAGGACGGGAGCCGCCTACGAGCAGTACTTC
abundance: NA
v_gene: TRBV2
j_gene: TRBJ2-7
d_gene: NA

CDR3aa: CASSSPGLAAYNEQFF
CDR3nt: TGTGCCAGCAGCTCTCCGGGACTAGCGGCTTACAATGAGCAGTTCTTC
abundance: few
v_gene: TRBV7-9
j_gene: TRBJ2-1
d_gene: TRBD2

CDR3aa: CASSTRGETQYF
CDR3nt: TGTGCCAGTAGTACCCGGGGGGAGACCCAGTACTTC
abundance: NA
v_gene: TRBV19
j_gene: TRBJ2-5
d_gene: NA

CDR3aa: CASSRDRGYEQYF
CDR3nt: TGTGCCAGCAGTCGGGACAGGGGCTACGAGCAGTACTTC
abundance: NA
v_gene: TRBV6-5
j_gene: TRBJ2-7
d_gene: TRBD1

CDR3aa: CASRTGSSVDTQYF
CDR3nt: TGTGCCAGCAGAACCGGGAGTTCCGTAGATACGCAGTATTTT
abundance: few
v_gene: TRBV2
j_gene: TRBJ2-3
d_gene: NA

CDR3aa: CASSFSVGTGGKYGYTF
CDR3nt: TGTGCCAGCAGCTTTTCGGTGGGAACAGGGGGGAAGTATGGCTACACCTTC
abundance: few
v_gene: TRBV11-2
j_gene: TRBJ1-2
d_gene: TRBD1

CDR3aa: CASSLTGGYGLGETQYF
CDR3nt: TGTGCCAGCAGCTTGACAGGGGGTTATGGATTAGGGGAGACCCAGTACTTC
abundance: NA
v_gene: TRBV7-9
j_gene: TRBJ2-5
d_gene: TRBD1

CDR3aa: CASSPIDRAAGYTF
CDR3nt: TGTGCCAGCAGTCCCATCGACAGGGCGGCTGGCTACACCTTC
abundance: few
v_gene: TRBV27
j_gene: TRBJ1-2
d_gene: TRBD1

CDR3aa: CASSLAPMGTALYEQYF
CDR3nt: TGTGCCAGCAGCTTAGCGCCCATGGGGACTGCCCTCTACGAGCAGTACTTC
abundance: NA
v_gene: TRBV7-2
j_gene: TRBJ2-7
d_gene: NA

CDR3aa: CAASDRGVDEQFF
CDR3nt: TGTGCCGCCTCGGACCGGGGGGTCGATGAGCAGTTCTTC
abundance: NA
v_gene: TRBV10-3
j_gene: TRBJ2-1
d_gene: TRBD2

CDR3aa: CASSSRGNTEAFF
CDR3nt: TGTGCCAGCAGCTCCAGGGGAAACACTGAAGCTTTCTTT
abundance: NA
v_gene: TRBV7-9
j_gene: TRBJ1-1
d_gene: NA

CDR3aa: CASSLDAGGYEQYF
CDR3nt: TGTGCCAGCAGCTTAGACGCGGGGGGCTACGAGCAGTACTTC
abundance: NA
v_gene: TRBV7-2
j_gene: TRBJ2-7
d_gene: TRBD2

CDR3aa: CASSEERGGEQYF
CDR3nt: TGTGCCAGCAGTGAAGAAAGAGGGGGTGAGCAGTACTTC
abundance: NA
v_gene: TRBV6-1
j_gene: TRBJ2-7
d_gene: NA

CDR3aa: CASSRVTGEDSYEQYF
CDR3nt: TGTGCCAGCAGCCGCGTGACAGGGGAAGACTCCTACGAGCAGTACTTC
abundance: NA
v_gene: TRBV7-8
j_gene: TRBJ2-7
d_gene: TRBD1

CDR3aa: CASSQAHGLQNNEQFF
CDR3nt: TGTGCCAGCAGCCAAGCCCACGGACTCCAGAACAATGAGCAGTTCTTC
abundance: NA
v_gene: TRBV4-2
j_gene: TRBJ2-1
d_gene: NA

CDR3aa: CASSRDRANYGYTF
CDR3nt: TGTGCCAGCAGCCGGGACAGGGCTAACTATGGCTACACCTTC
abundance: NA
v_gene: TRBV2
j_gene: TRBJ1-2
d_gene: TRBD1

CDR3aa: CASSDNFPGTNVLTF
CDR3nt: TGTGCCAGCAGTGACAATTTCCCCGGGACCAACGTCCTGACTTTC
abundance: NA
v_gene: TRBV2
j_gene: TRBJ2-6
d_gene: NA

CDR3aa: CASSQGFGNTEAFF
CDR3nt: TGTGCCAGCAGCCAGGGTTTCGGAAACACTGAAGCTTTCTTT
abundance: NA
v_gene: TRBV5-8
j_gene: TRBJ1-1
d_gene: NA

CDR3aa: CASSLERGAYEQYF
CDR3nt: TGTGCCAGCAGTTTGGAGCGGGGGGCCTACGAGCAGTACTTC
abundance: NA
v_gene: TRBV28
j_gene: TRBJ2-7
d_gene: TRBD2

CDR3aa: CATSDGGQGDTEAFF
CDR3nt: TGTGCCACCAGTGACGGGGGACAGGGGGACACTGAAGCTTTCTTT
abundance: NA
v_gene: TRBV24-1
j_gene: TRBJ1-1
d_gene: TRBD1

CDR3aa: CASSELYIETQYF
CDR3nt: TGTGCCAGCAGTGAATTGTATATAGAGACCCAGTACTTC
abundance: NA
v_gene: TRBV2
j_gene: TRBJ2-5
d_gene: NA

CDR3aa: CASSQQGNQPQHF
CDR3nt: TGCGCCAGCAGCCAACAGGGGAATCAGCCCCAGCATTTT
abundance: NA
v_gene: TRBV4-1
j_gene: TRBJ1-5
d_gene: NA

CDR3aa: CASSQDPPGGGKNIQYF
CDR3nt: TGTGCCAGCAGCCAAGATCCGCCAGGAGGAGGCAAAAACATTCAGTACTTC
abundance: NA
v_gene: TRBV14
j_gene: TRBJ2-4
d_gene: NA

CDR3aa: CSTLGDGSYNEQFF
CDR3nt: TGCAGCACCCTCGGAGATGGGTCCTACAATGAGCAGTTCTTC
abundance: NA
v_gene: TRBV29-1
j_gene: TRBJ2-1
d_gene: NA

CDR3aa: CASSYRGETNEKLFF
CDR3nt: TGTGCCAGCAGCTACAGGGGGGAAACTAATGAAAAACTGTTTTTT
abundance: NA
v_gene: TRBV5-4
j_gene: TRBJ1-4
d_gene: TRBD1

CDR3aa: CASSIRGGNEKLFF
CDR3nt: TGTGCCAGTAGTATAAGGGGGGGTAATGAAAAACTGTTTTTT
abundance: NA
v_gene: TRBV19
j_gene: TRBJ1-4
d_gene: NA

CDR3aa: CASSQDLGQGEEKLFF
CDR3nt: TGCGCCAGCAGCCAAGATCTAGGGCAGGGGGAGGAAAAACTGTTTTTT
abundance: NA
v_gene: TRBV4-3
j_gene: TRBJ1-4
d_gene: TRBD1

CDR3aa: CASSLGGGADTDTQYF
CDR3nt: TGCGCCAGCAGCTTGGGTGGCGGGGCCGACACAGATACGCAGTATTTT
abundance: NA
v_gene: TRBV5-1
j_gene: TRBJ2-3
d_gene: NA

CDR3aa: CASSLWGGQNTGELFF
CDR3nt: TGTGCCAGCAGCTTATGGGGAGGACAGAACACCGGGGAGCTGTTTTTT
abundance: NA
v_gene: TRBV7-8
j_gene: TRBJ2-2
d_gene: NA

CDR3aa: CASSLSGLAGGWGTDTQYF
CDR3nt: TGTGCCAGCAGTTTAAGTGGACTAGCGGGAGGGTGGGGCACAGATACGCAGTATTTT
abundance: NA
v_gene: TRBV27
j_gene: TRBJ2-3
d_gene: TRBD2

CDR3aa: CASLGQESKQYF
CDR3nt: TGTGCCAGCTTGGGACAGGAGTCCAAGCAGTACTTC
abundance: NA
v_gene: TRBV2
j_gene: TRBJ2-7
d_gene: TRBD1

CDR3aa: CASSSYIPGTGEGVSGAFF
CDR3nt: TGTGCCAGCAGCTCATACATCCCCGGGACAGGGGAGGGGGTGAGTGGGGCTTTCTTT
abundance: few
v_gene: TRBV7-8
j_gene: TRBJ1-1
d_gene: TRBD1

CDR3aa: CASSLATGGYEQYF
CDR3nt: TGTGCCAGCAGCTTAGCGACTGGCGGGTACGAGCAGTACTTC
abundance: once
v_gene: TRBV7-6
j_gene: TRBJ2-7
d_gene: NA

CDR3aa: CASSMRRTGPGELFF
CDR3nt: TGTGCCAGTAGTATGAGGAGGACAGGCCCCGGGGAGCTGTTTTTT
abundance: NA
v_gene: TRBV19
j_gene: TRBJ2-2
d_gene: TRBD1